A selection of T cell receptor beta chains follows, all from one sample in a study of blood T cell repertoires in COVID-19. TCRdb keeps only in-frame clones here, not all; method: immunoSEQ multiplex PCR. The sample shows roughly 260,000 clones, around nine tenths of them seen only once. Sequenced input: peripheral blood. The receptor set was obtained from a man in his forties or fifties who had recovered from COVID-19. The CDR3 runs from the conserved cysteine through the conserved F or W. A D gene is named only where the DNA matches it firmly. Only part of the rows carry a size: once, few, many, or a class if the clone is expanded.

TRBJ1-4,14,NA,TRBD1,TRBV5-1,TGCGCCAGCAGCTTGGGACAGGGTGGAGAAAAACTGTTTTTT,CASSLGQGGEKLFF
TRBJ2-3,13,NA,NA,TRBV2,TGTGCCAGTCTTTTAGACAGGACAGATACGCAGTATTTT,CASLLDRTDTQYF
TRBJ1-3,12,once,NA,TRBV20-1,TGCAGTGCTAGTGTACAGCCGGACACCATATATTTT,CSASVQPDTIYF
TRBJ2-5,15,NA,TRBD2,TRBV7-3,TGTGCCAGCAGCTTAACGGCGGGAGTACGTGAGACCCAGTACTTC,CASSLTAGVRETQYF
TRBJ2-7,13,NA,TRBD1,TRBV19,TGTGCCAGTAGTACGGGACAGGGCCTCGAGCAGTACTTC,CASSTGQGLEQYF
TRBJ2-2,16,NA,TRBD1,TRBV11-2,TGTGCCAGCAGCGCCGGGACAGGGGTTGTCACCGGGGAGCTGTTTTTT,CASSAGTGVVTGELFF
TRBJ2-5,15,once,TRBD2,TRBV4-3,TGCGCCAGCAGCCAAGATCGGGGGGGATTCTCGGCCCAGTACTTC,CASSQDRGGFSAQYF
TRBJ2-5,16,NA,NA,TRBV5-6,TGTGCCAGCAGCTTGGGGGCAGGGAGGATTGGGGAGACCCAGTACTTC,CASSLGAGRIGETQYF
TRBJ1-1,12,NA,TRBD1,TRBV10-3,TGTGCCATCAGTGTAGGGACAGCTGAAGCTTTCTTT,CAISVGTAEAFF
TRBJ2-2,15,NA,TRBD1,TRBV19,TGTGCCAGTAAGATGGAAGGGGGCAGCACCGGGGAGCTGTTTTTT,CASKMEGGSTGELFF
TRBJ2-2,12,NA,NA,TRBV21-1,TGTGCCAGCAGCAGTAGGGGGATGGAGCTGTTTTTT,CASSSRGMELFF
TRBJ2-7,11,NA,NA,TRBV7-8,TGTGCCAGCAGCCCGGGGTTGGAGCAGTACTTC,CASSPGLEQYF
TRBJ1-1,14,NA,NA,TRBV6-2/TRBV6-3,TGTGCCAGCAGCCTCCTGGGGAGGAACACTGAAGCTTTCTTT,CASSLLGRNTEAFF
TRBJ2-7,14,NA,NA,TRBV7-2,TGTGCCAGCAGCTGGGCGGGGAGCTCCTACGAGCAGTACTTC,CASSWAGSSYEQYF
TRBJ2-7,14,once,TRBD2,TRBV7-2,TGTGCCAGCAGCTTTGGGAGGGCGAAGAACGAGCAGTACTTC,CASSFGRAKNEQYF
TRBJ1-2,13,NA,TRBD1,TRBV5-1,TGCGCCAGCTCCACAGGGGGAAACTATGGCTACACCTTC,CASSTGGNYGYTF
TRBJ2-5,17,NA,TRBD2,TRBV7-2,TGTGCCAGCAGCTTACCTCGTAGCGGGGGGAATCAAGAGACCCAGTACTTC,CASSLPRSGGNQETQYF
TRBJ2-1,16,NA,TRBD2,TRBV5-6,TGTGCCAGCAGCCCATCCCTAGCGGGGGGGCTCAATGAGCAGTTCTTC,CASSPSLAGGLNEQFF
TRBJ2-1,17,NA,NA,TRBV5-3,TGTGCCAGAAAAGAGCGGCGGGGTAACCCCCCCTACAATGAGCAGTTCTTC,CARKERRGNPPYNEQFF
TRBJ2-1,13,NA,TRBD2,TRBV7-9,TGTGCCAGCGGCGGGAGGAGTTACAATGAGCAGTTCTTC,CASGGRSYNEQFF
TRBJ1-1,13,NA,NA,TRBV19,TGTGCCAGTAGTAAAACAGGGAACACTGAAGCTTTCTTT,CASSKTGNTEAFF
TRBJ2-2,16,NA,TRBD2,TRBV7-8,TGTGCCAGCAGCTCCCGACGGGGGGGGATAACCGGGGAGCTGTTTTTT,CASSSRRGGITGELFF
TRBJ2-1,13,NA,NA,TRBV5-1,TGCGCCAGCAGCCCCGACCCGGGTCGGGAGCAGTTCTTC,CASSPDPGREQFF
TRBJ2-3,14,NA,TRBD1,TRBV6-5,TGTGCCAGCAGTTCTCGACAGGGGCCAGATACGCAGTATTTT,CASSSRQGPDTQYF
TRBJ2-6,15,NA,NA,TRBV7-2,TGTGCCAGCAGTACACCTAGAGCTGGGGCCAACGTCCTGACTTTC,CASSTPRAGANVLTF
TRBJ2-5,13,NA,TRBD2,TRBV12-5,TGTGCTAGTGGTCTCGGGGGAGGGAAGACCCAGTACTTC,CASGLGGGKTQYF
TRBJ2-2,14,NA,NA,TRBV30,TGTGCCTGGAGTAGGGGGACGGGCACCGGGGAGCTGTTTTTT,CAWSRGTGTGELFF
TRBJ2-7,16,NA,TRBD2,TRBV9,TGTGCCAGCAGCGTCCTAGCGGGGGGTCCTGGCGACGAGCAGTACTTC,CASSVLAGGPGDEQYF
TRBJ1-1,12,NA,TRBD1,TRBV5-1,TGCGCCAGCAGCCCCGGGACAGCCGAAGCTTTCTTT,CASSPGTAEAFF
TRBJ2-3,16,NA,TRBD1,TRBV27,TGTGCCAGCAGTTTTGAGAACAGGGGTTGGGCAGATACGCAGTATTTT,CASSFENRGWADTQYF
TRBJ1-2,15,NA,TRBD1,TRBV6-5,TGTGCCAGCAGTTCCTCCCGGGACAGCCACTATGGCTACACCTTC,CASSSSRDSHYGYTF
TRBJ2-1,15,NA,TRBD2,TRBV27,TGTGCCAGCAGTAACCTAGCGGGGGCCTACAATGAGCAGTTCTTC,CASSNLAGAYNEQFF
TRBJ1-4,16,NA,TRBD1,TRBV4-3,TGCGCCAGCAGCCAGGAGCAAGGACAGGGGGCTGAAAAACTGTTTTTT,CASSQEQGQGAEKLFF
TRBJ2-7,16,NA,NA,TRBV7-9,TGTGCCAGCAGCTTAGGGCCTCGGAACGGGGCCTACGAGCAGTACTTC,CASSLGPRNGAYEQYF